This is a list of T cell receptor beta chains from one sample in a study of blood T cell repertoires in COVID-19. The assay was immunoSEQ multiplex PCR, and TCRdb's table has in-frame clones only and misses some. Of roughly 200,000 clones in the sample, about three quarters are singletons; the top ten hold roughly 9.4%. Sequencing was performed on peripheral blood. The origin of the receptors is a woman aged 50 to 65 with active or convalescent COVID-19. The CDR3 runs from the conserved cysteine through the conserved F or W. A D gene is named only where the DNA matches it firmly. A row's size may be missing; if present it is once, few, many or a size class.

D gene	J gene	V gene	clone size	CDR3 DNA	CDR3 protein
NA	TRBJ1-1	TRBV28	NA	TGTGCCAGCAGCATACTCCGGGAGAGTGCTGAAGCTTTCTTT	CASSILRESAEAFF
TRBD1	TRBJ2-2	TRBV3-1/TRBV3-2	NA	TGTGCCAGCAGCCAAAGATACCCCGGGGACAGGTCTATCGGGGAGCTGTTTTTT	CASSQRYPGDRSIGELFF
NA	TRBJ2-7	TRBV3-1/TRBV3-2	few	TGTGCCAGCAGCCAAGGCTCAGGGGCCGTCTCAGAGCAGTACTTC	CASSQGSGAVSEQYF
NA	TRBJ1-6	TRBV7-2	NA	TGTGCCAGCAGCTTATCGGGCCCAGGGAATTCACCCCTCCACTTT	CASSLSGPGNSPLHF
NA	TRBJ2-7	TRBV19	NA	TGTGCCAGTAGTCTCGGGACATCCCCCTACGAGCAGTACTTC	CASSLGTSPYEQYF
TRBD1	TRBJ1-4	TRBV6-2/TRBV6-3	NA	TGTGCCAGCAGTTCCTTGACAGGGCGTAATGAAAAACTGTTTTTT	CASSSLTGRNEKLFF
NA	TRBJ1-1	TRBV6-5	NA	TGTGCCAGCAGTTACTCGTCGTCAGGGAACACTGAAGCTTTCTTT	CASSYSSSGNTEAFF
NA	TRBJ2-6	TRBV18	NA	TGTGCCAGCTCACGGGACAAGGGCAACCCTGGGGCCAACGTCCTGACTTTC	CASSRDKGNPGANVLTF
NA	TRBJ1-4	TRBV5-8	NA	TGTGCCAGCAGCTTGGCCAGGAATGAAAAACTGTTTTTT	CASSLARNEKLFF
TRBD2	TRBJ2-3	TRBV4-3	NA	TGCGCCAGCAGCCAAGGGGGAGTCCGGGAGGGCCTCGCAGATACGCAGTATTTT	CASSQGGVREGLADTQYF
NA	TRBJ2-7	TRBV19	NA	TGTGCCAGTAGTATAAGAGGCGACAGCCCCTACGAGCAGTACTTC	CASSIRGDSPYEQYF
TRBD1	TRBJ1-6	TRBV30	once	TGTGCCTGGAGACCAGGGACAGTTAATTCACCCCTCCACTTT	CAWRPGTVNSPLHF
NA	TRBJ1-3	TRBV30	NA	TGTGCCTGGGGGCTCTATTCTGGAAACACCATATATTTT	CAWGLYSGNTIYF
NA	TRBJ2-2	TRBV29-1	few	TGCAGCGTTGAAAACCCACGGGGGACCGGGGAGCTGTTTTTT	CSVENPRGTGELFF
TRBD2	TRBJ2-3	TRBV30	NA	TGTGCCTGGAGTGTACGGGGGGTATCGGGAGATACGCAGTATTTT	CAWSVRGVSGDTQYF
TRBD1	TRBJ2-5	TRBV19	NA	TGTGCCAGTAGTACCTACCGGACAGGGATGGAGACCCAGTACTTC	CASSTYRTGMETQYF
NA	TRBJ1-1	TRBV7-3	NA	TGTGCCAGCAGCTTAAATAGCTATATGAACACTGAAGCTTTCTTT	CASSLNSYMNTEAFF
TRBD1	TRBJ1-2	TRBV6-6	few	TGTGCCAGCTCGGAGACAGGGGCGCGCGATAATGGCTACACCTTC	CASSETGARDNGYTF
TRBD1	TRBJ2-7	TRBV6-1	NA	TGTGCCAGCAGTGAAGCCCTGGGACAGGGGTCCTACGAGCAGTACTTC	CASSEALGQGSYEQYF
NA	TRBJ2-3	TRBV7-2	NA	TGTGCCAGCAGCTTAGCGGAAGGAGTGCCAGATACGCAGTATTTT	CASSLAEGVPDTQYF